Described below is a single T cell receptor (beta chain) sequence and its context. Its antigen is unidentified. The data were obtained in a study of long-term antiretroviral therapy in people with HIV. Notes on the study in general: Relative to transplant donor controls, diversity remained lower despite increasing after ART.

Researchers report immunoSEQ v3.0 was run at survey level. The table came from immunoSEQ multiplex PCR; TCRdb's copy has only in-frame clones and leaves some out. The table records about 21,000 clones, around 86% of them present only once. Looked up from germline, CDR1 is LNHDA and CDR2 is SQIVND (reference sequence). The trim removed 6 bases at V and 6 bases at J, leaving 5 bases unmatched. The CDR3 has 14 residues. The receptor was derived from a man between 40 and 49 years old with HIV. The chain has TRBV19 and TRBJ2-3; 11 bases are a match to TRBD1. Specimen: unsorted PBMCs, collected 0.1 years before starting antiretroviral therapy. CDR3 amino acids: CASSQGTGGDTQYF. The CDR3 DNA is TGTGCCAGTAGCCAGGGGACAGGGGGGGATACGCAGTATTTT.